The rows below give T cell receptor beta chains drawn from one sample of a study of response to subunit inactivated influenza vaccine. TCRdb recomputed calls from the RT-PCR reads with MiXCR, one row per CDR3 protein. Of approximately 570,000 distinct CDR3 sequences listed, less than 10% are singletons. The specimen comprised PBMCs from blood, sampled less than 30 months after vaccination. These receptors originate from a man in his fifties or sixties who received an inactivated influenza vaccine. The CDR3 runs from the conserved cysteine through the conserved F or W. A D gene is named only where the DNA matches it firmly.

v_gene,d_gene,CDR3aa
TRBV4-2,TRBD2,CASSQAQGGTGELFF
TRBV9,NA,CASRSSGGTHNEQFF
TRBV20-1,NA,CSARGSTHYNEQFF
TRBV28,NA,CASSLARDNEQYF
TRBV2,NA,CASSANTEAFF
TRBV29-1,TRBD1,CSVPRQGLETQYF
TRBV10-2,NA,CASSQGQPYEQYF
TRBV4-1,NA,CASSQGEYLPQHF
TRBV5-8,NA,CASSHRTAQETQYF
TRBV29-1,TRBD2,CSGATSGRTDTQYF
TRBV3-1,TRBD2,CASSQGLASTDTQYF
TRBV28,TRBD1,CASRDGQGRFQPQHF
TRBV9,NA,CASSVQGPYNSPLHF
TRBV12-3/TRBV12-4,NA,CASSLAQVYEQYF
TRBV12-3/TRBV12-4,TRBD1,CASSDGQGNTEAFF
TRBV7-9,TRBD2,CASSLGVGGGNEQFF
TRBV2,NA,CASSERLAGLEQYF
TRBV11-2,TRBD2,CASSPGGLAAKQFF
TRBV5-1,NA,CASSLEAGFYGYTF
TRBV5-1,NA,CASSLENRGSDEQFF
TRBV29-1,TRBD2,CSVQNTLGTSGNEQFF
TRBV12-3/TRBV12-4,NA,CASGIVETQYF
TRBV6-2/TRBV6-3,NA,CASSYGPYNEQFF
TRBV20-1,TRBD1,CSARAAGTGGAQYF
TRBV15,NA,CATSREQPNTEAFF
TRBV5-6,TRBD2,CASSTTGLAAGELFF
TRBV6-1,TRBD1,CASRDRGHNTGELFF
TRBV3-1,NA,CASSQDGGLGSNTEAFF
TRBV7-2,NA,CASSLWLGDEKLFF
TRBV20-1,TRBD1,CSARPFRQGATETQYF
TRBV12-3/TRBV12-4,NA,CASTQGPGDLVF
TRBV12-3/TRBV12-4,NA,CASSLGQLRLFYTF
TRBV6-5,NA,CASSVQFGTQYF
TRBV28,TRBD2,CASSLFNSGGTKNIQYF
TRBV18,TRBD1,CASQPGTGHTEAFF
TRBV6-2/TRBV6-3,NA,CASSYSGTSYEQYF
TRBV5-6,TRBD2,CASSLLAGGLNEQFF
TRBV15,TRBD1,CATSRDGQDQETQYF
TRBV7-2,NA,CASSLDIGARWNEQYF
TRBV20-1,TRBD2,CSAQRVAGELQFF
TRBV2,TRBD2,CASSALAGDTGELFF
TRBV28,TRBD1,CASSQLKGAGTDTQYF
TRBV20-1,NA,CSEQGGGTDTQYF
TRBV11-2,NA,CASTKRSTDTQYF
TRBV6-2/TRBV6-3,NA,CASSPGHNEQYF
TRBV3-1,NA,CASSPFWGDIQETQYF
TRBV20-1,NA,CSASGRNPNTDTQYF
TRBV5-1,NA,CASSQVGGAAFF
TRBV7-2,NA,CASSSQGVNSPLHF
TRBV29-1,NA,CSVLQGGGTDTQYF
TRBV7-2,TRBD2,CASSPETSGVAQYF
TRBV5-1,TRBD1,CASSFDGQASYEQYF